This T cell receptor (beta chain) comes out of a study of blood T cell repertoires in COVID-19. Turning to the study itself: Sample material is recorded as cDNA or gDNA derived from T cells, B-cell-depleted T cells, or PBMCs.

Germline-derived CDR1 and CDR2 are SNHLY and FYNNEI. The CDR3 is made up of 12 amino acids. Trimming left V 8 bases short and J 3 bases short, with 7 bases between. Assignments of participants to cohorts depended upon their own reported clinical history. Original data processing: How many nucleated cells were present was estimated from reference gene primer amplification. Only in-frame clones appear in the TCRdb table, and some are missing; sequencing was by immunoSEQ multiplex PCR. D and trimming come from the DNA, and the V and J calls and clone size come from that table. The table lists around 210,000 clones, about 89% of them singletons.

This clonotype was obtained from a woman under 30 who had recovered from COVID-19. The specimen was PBMCs or T cells enriched from blood (not recorded which). The chain combines TRBV2 with TRBJ2-2, with D unresolved. CDR3 nucleotides: TGTGCCAGCGTCGAGTACACCGGGGAGCTGTTTTTT. Residues: CASVEYTGELFF.